This TCR beta chain came from a study of T cells expressing NK-cell markers. TCRdb reprocessed the 5' RACE reads and reports one entry per CDR3 protein, with no DNA. This sample contains 350,000 to 400,000 distinct CDR3 sequences. The CDR3 consists of 14 residues. This chain uses TRBV12-3 or TRBV12-4 with TRBJ1-5; TCRdb returns TRBD1, unconfirmable since there is no DNA. The origin of this receptor is a woman aged 50 to 60 in good health. Material for sequencing was blood T cells: a sorted CD56 or NKG2C T cell subset, CD4+ or CD8+ T cells, or bulk PBMC T cells (not recorded which). CDR3 sequence: CASSPDRVGQPQHF.